One sample yielded the 17 T cell receptor beta chains listed below, sequenced in a study of blood T cell repertoires in COVID-19. Some clones are missing from TCRdb's copy, which holds only in-frame ones; the method was immunoSEQ multiplex PCR. The table shows around 320,000 clones, with roughly 91% occurring only once. Sequenced input: PBMCs or T cells enriched from blood (not recorded which). The source is a woman aged 45-60 years who had been exposed to COVID-19.

This chain links TRBV30 with TRBJ2-3, with TRBD2 identical over 8 bases. J gave up 1 base and V 3 bases, and 3 bases lay outside the gene matches. The CDR3 covers 14 residues. Germline CDR1 and CDR2: GTSNPN and SVGIG (reference sequence). As DNA, the CDR3 is TGTGCCTGGAGGGGCGGGGGGCGCACAGATACGCAGTATTTT. Translating it yields CAWRGGGRTDTQYF.

The chain has TRBV25-1 and TRBJ1-4; perhaps TRBD1 as D (6 bases). The CDR3 totals 16 residues. Germline loops: CDR1 MGHDK, CDR2 SYGVNS. V gave up 4 bases and J gave up 2 bases, with 14 bases separating them. The CDR3 spells CASSGGGRRTNEKLFF. CDR3 sequence (DNA): TGTGCCAGCAGTGGAGGGGGTAGGAGGACTAATGAAAAACTGTTTTTT.

This sequence joins TRBV3-1 (or the pseudogene TRBV3-2) and TRBJ1-2; 8 nucleotides agree with TRBD1. V shed 4 bases, J shed 0 bases, and the junction held 4 bases outside the gene matches. The CDR3 length is 15 residues. The V gene's germline CDR1 is LGHDT and CDR2 YNNKEL (reference sequence). The CDR3 sequence is CASSPDRGPNYGYTF. CDR3 nucleotide sequence: TGTGCCAGCAGCCCCGACAGGGGTCCTAACTATGGCTACACCTTC.

This chain joins TRBV27 and TRBJ2-5; 7 bases fit TRBD1. Germline-derived CDR1 and CDR2 are MNHEY and SMNVEV (reference sequence). The CDR3 spans 16 residues. The trim removed 3 bases at V and 0 bases at J, leaving 7 bases unmatched. The CDR3 is CASSLFQGEYQETQYF. As DNA, the CDR3 is TGTGCCAGCAGTTTGTTTCAGGGGGAGTACCAAGAGACCCAGTACTTC.

V is TRBV14 and J is TRBJ1-4; D possibly corresponds to TRBD1 (6 bases). CDR3 length equals 17 residues. The ends were cut back, 1 base at V and 3 bases at J, with 15 bases in the middle. Germline lookup yields CDR1 SGHDN and CDR2 FVKESK. In DNA, the CDR3 is TGTGCCAGCAGCCAAGGGGTAGCAGGGGCCGCTAATGAAAAACTGTTTTTT. It codes for CASSQGVAGAANEKLFF.

The rearrangement links TRBV11-2 to TRBJ2-5; D ambiguous. Germline V gene lookup returns CDR1 SGHAT and CDR2 FQNNGV. CDR3 length: 13 residues. Trimming stripped 2 bases from V and 5 bases from J, with 9 bases between. The CDR3 sequence: CASSLSGRETQYF. CDR3 bases: TGTGCCAGCAGCTTAAGTGGTCGGGAGACCCAGTACTTC.

The V call is TRBV11-3, the J call TRBJ2-1; D is possibly TRBD2 (6 bases). The V end was cut by 1 base, the J end by 8 bases, with 24 bases between. The germline gives CDR1 SGHNT, CDR2 YENEEA. The CDR3 has 18 residues. CDR3 sequence (DNA): TGTGCCAGCAGCTTAGCCGGCGGGGATGGCGGGGAACGCGATGAGCAGTTCTTC. It codes for CASSLAGGDGGERDEQFF.

A word on this clone: Other DNA variants within this sample encode the same CDR3. The chain has TRBV3-1 (or the pseudogene TRBV3-2) and TRBJ2-5; 16 bases are a match to TRBD2. Germline loops: CDR1 LGHDT, CDR2 YNNKEL (reference sequence). The length of the CDR3 is 15 residues. The V segment lost 5 bases and the J segment 5 bases; nucleotides outside the gene matches: 2. In DNA, the CDR3 is TGTGCCAGCAGCAGGGGACTAGCGGGGGGGGAGACCCAGTACTTC. Protein product: CASSRGLAGGETQYF.

This clone showed up just a few times. The chain links TRBV28 to TRBJ2-1; TRBD1 matches 8 bases. Germline V lookup: CDR1 MDHEN, CDR2 SYDVKM. J gave up 7 bases and V 3 bases, and 11 bases lay outside the gene matches. The CDR3 is 16 amino acids. CDR3 DNA sequence: TGTGCCAGCAGTTTTGTCCGGGCAGGGGGCAAAAATGAGCAGTTCTTC. Amino acids: CASSFVRAGGKNEQFF.

This chain joins TRBV28 and TRBJ1-4; D gene ambiguous. V gave up 4 bases and J gave up 3 bases, with 9 bases separating them. This CDR3 has 14 amino acids. CDR1 and CDR2 (germline): MDHEN, SYDVKM. The DNA for the CDR3 is TGTGCCAGCAGTTGGAGGAGGGCTAATGAAAAACTGTTTTTT. This gives the protein CASSWRRANEKLFF.

As DNA, the CDR3 is TGTGCCAGCGGGGGACAGGTCTACGAGCAGTACTTC. This gives the protein CASGGQVYEQYF. The chain combines TRBV2 with TRBJ2-7; TRBD1 agrees at 8 bases. This CDR3 has 12 residues. The V gene's germline CDR1 is SNHLY and CDR2 FYNNEI. V lost 8 bases to trimming and J lost 3 bases; unmatched junction nucleotides: 3.

V gene TRBV28 combines with J gene TRBJ1-3, with D hard to call. Germline CDR1 reads MDHEN; CDR2 reads SYDVKM. Trimming pared 8 bases from V and 2 bases from J, leaving 7 bases between. The CDR3 totals 12 residues. The CDR3 bases are TGTGCCAGCCAACTACCTGGAAACACCATATATTTT. This gives the protein CASQLPGNTIYF. Combining the CDR3 with reference TRBV28 and TRBJ1-3 gives the whole variable domain DVKVTQSSRYLVKRTGEKVFLECVQDMDHENMFWYRQDPGLGLRLIYFSYDVKMKEKGDIPEGYSVSREKKERFSLILESASTNQTSMYLCASQLPGNTIYFGEGSWLTVV.

The genes are TRBV28 and TRBJ2-5; D uncertain. There are 12 residues in the CDR3. The V and J ends lost 5 bases and 5 bases respectively, with 9 bases between them. From germline, CDR1 is MDHEN and CDR2 SYDVKM. The CDR3 DNA follows: TGTGCCAGCAGTGTCTTAATGGAGACCCAGTACTTC. Residues: CASSVLMETQYF.

The J gene is TRBJ2-2, the V gene TRBV5-1; D gene unclear. Germline V gives CDR1 SGHRS, CDR2 YFSETQ. The CDR3 has 16 residues. Trimming took 7 bases from V and 4 from J, leaving 20 bases between them. As DNA, the CDR3 is TGCGCCAGCGACGTCGGCGGAGCCACTTCCACCGGGGAGCTGTTTTTT. This translates into CASDVGGATSTGELFF.

This clone appeared a single time. The rearrangement joins TRBV6-2 or TRBV6-3 to TRBJ2-1; 7 bases map to TRBD2. This CDR3 has 16 amino acids. V lost 2 bases, J lost 5 bases, and 9 bases stayed unmatched. Germline lookup yields CDR1 MNHEY and CDR2 SVGEGT. CDR3 in amino acids: CASSYRAAGRHNEQFF. The DNA of the CDR3 is TGTGCCAGCAGTTACAGGGCAGCGGGGCGCCACAATGAGCAGTTCTTC.

This clone was counted between two and nine times. V is TRBV9 and J is TRBJ2-7, with D tentatively TRBD1 (6 bases). Germline V gene data show CDR1 as SGDLS and CDR2 as YYNGEE. Trimming removed 0 bases from V and 9 bases from J, with 13 bases in between. The CDR3 loop spans 13 amino acids. The CDR3 nucleotides are TGTGCCAGCAGCGTAGGCCAGGGGAATGTGCAGTACTTC. Translating gives CASSVGQGNVQYF.

The chain recombines TRBV7-9 with TRBJ2-5; tentative D call: TRBD2 (6 bases). The germline gives CDR1 SEHNR, CDR2 FQNEAQ (reference sequence). This CDR3 has 17 amino acids. V lost 2 bases and J lost 0, with 16 bases in between. The CDR3 sequence: CASSLLTGTAYQETQYF. Here the CDR3 DNA reads TGTGCCAGCAGCTTACTTACCGGGACTGCGTACCAAGAGACCCAGTACTTC.